Listed below are T cell receptor beta chains from one sample, sequenced in a study of blood T cell repertoires in COVID-19. The table came from immunoSEQ multiplex PCR; TCRdb's copy has only in-frame clones and leaves some out. This sample has 120,000 to 150,000 clones; around 87% occur once, and the top ten carry roughly 13%. Sequencing was performed on peripheral blood. All receptors derive from a man aged 18 to 29 with COVID-19, enrolled during active disease. CDR3s include the opening cysteine and the closing phenylalanine or tryptophan.

v_gene,j_gene,CDR3aa
TRBV29-1,TRBJ1-2,CSGRTGSYGYTF
TRBV7-2,TRBJ2-3,CASSSTSFKFPDTQYF
TRBV7-6,TRBJ2-7,CASSHTGSYEQYF
TRBV5-5,TRBJ1-6,CASTRGYNSPLHF
TRBV11-2,TRBJ2-7,CASSLISGRPHEQYF
TRBV6-5,TRBJ1-1,CASSPGGSWYTEAFF
TRBV30,TRBJ1-2,CAWSKGQGGVYGYTF
TRBV2,TRBJ2-4,CASSPPSGRTKNIQYF
TRBV28,TRBJ2-7,CASSLPGRDPPSGRATYEQYF
TRBV11-2,TRBJ2-1,CASSSGTGYNEQFF
TRBV19,TRBJ2-3,CASSRTASTDTQYF
TRBV4-2,TRBJ2-1,CASSPGGYEQFF
TRBV15,TRBJ2-1,CATSREPGWNEQFF
TRBV5-1,TRBJ1-4,CASSLDPGEEKLLF
TRBV11-3,TRBJ2-5,CASSPGTSGQETQYF
TRBV30,TRBJ1-6,CAWSRGTGGNSPLHF
TRBV25-1,TRBJ2-5,CASSQPHRDQETQYF
TRBV10-3,TRBJ2-2,CAIVSDTGELFF
TRBV27,TRBJ2-7,CASSVFGTPSYEQYF
TRBV16,TRBJ2-1,CASSQSVMSSYNEQFF
TRBV5-4,TRBJ1-1,CASSRDREANTEAFF
TRBV5-1,TRBJ1-5,CASSLSGGSNQPQHF